This TCR beta chain was sequenced in a study of OX40 agonist ivuxolimab in advanced cancers. Study-wide background: Every 2 weeks, patients got intravenous ivuxolimab at one of six dose levels (0.01-10 mg/kg). Every patient in dose escalation had hepatocellular carcinoma, melanoma, renal cell or head and neck cancer.

In germline, CDR1 is KGHSH, CDR2 LQKENI. V shed 2 bases and J shed 4 bases, with 10 bases lying between them. The CDR3 length is 14 residues. Whole-study findings and limits: Certain nonresponders additionally had low normalized T-cell clonal expansion.

Comment on this clone: Its antigen is currently unknown.

Clones were sequenced by immunoSEQ multiplex PCR, and TCRdb holds only the in-frame ones, with some missing. This table has 82,000 or so clones, roughly 92% appearing once. The receptor comes from an adult with an advanced solid tumor such as melanoma, head and neck, liver or kidney cancer. The material sequenced was CD4+ or CD8+ T cells sorted from blood, taken in a trial of the OX40 agonist ivuxolimab. The V gene is TRBV18, the J gene TRBJ2-3, with D unclear. The CDR3 sequence: CASSPGNLADTQYF. In DNA form, the CDR3 reads TGTGCCAGCTCACCAGGGAATTTGGCAGATACGCAGTATTTT. The whole variable domain, remainder taken from reference TRBV18 and TRBJ2-3, is NAGVMQNPRHLVRRRGQEARLRCSPMKGHSHVYWYRQLPEEGLKFMVYLQKENIIDESGMPKERFSAEFPKEGPSILRIQQVVRGDSAAYFCASSPGNLADTQYFGPGTRLTVL.